This TCR beta chain originates from a study of T cell changes during pregnancy in multiple sclerosis. Profiled with immunoSEQ multiplex PCR; TCRdb holds only in-frame clones, not every one. The sample contains about 38,000 clones, about 91% of which appear only once. Trimming cost V 2 bases and J 2 bases, with 13 bases left between them. The length of the CDR3 is 15 residues. The V gene's germline CDR1 is SEHNR and CDR2 FQNEAQ (reference sequence). The sequence was obtained from a female donor with multiple sclerosis, enrolled in a pregnancy study. Sequenced here: CD8+ T cells from peripheral blood mononuclear cells, sampled after pregnancy. V and J are TRBV7-9 and TRBJ2-7; D is unclear. In nucleotides, the CDR3 is TGTGCCAGCAGCTTAACGCAGGATCCAACCTACGAGCAGTACTTC. Translation: CASSLTQDPTYEQYF.